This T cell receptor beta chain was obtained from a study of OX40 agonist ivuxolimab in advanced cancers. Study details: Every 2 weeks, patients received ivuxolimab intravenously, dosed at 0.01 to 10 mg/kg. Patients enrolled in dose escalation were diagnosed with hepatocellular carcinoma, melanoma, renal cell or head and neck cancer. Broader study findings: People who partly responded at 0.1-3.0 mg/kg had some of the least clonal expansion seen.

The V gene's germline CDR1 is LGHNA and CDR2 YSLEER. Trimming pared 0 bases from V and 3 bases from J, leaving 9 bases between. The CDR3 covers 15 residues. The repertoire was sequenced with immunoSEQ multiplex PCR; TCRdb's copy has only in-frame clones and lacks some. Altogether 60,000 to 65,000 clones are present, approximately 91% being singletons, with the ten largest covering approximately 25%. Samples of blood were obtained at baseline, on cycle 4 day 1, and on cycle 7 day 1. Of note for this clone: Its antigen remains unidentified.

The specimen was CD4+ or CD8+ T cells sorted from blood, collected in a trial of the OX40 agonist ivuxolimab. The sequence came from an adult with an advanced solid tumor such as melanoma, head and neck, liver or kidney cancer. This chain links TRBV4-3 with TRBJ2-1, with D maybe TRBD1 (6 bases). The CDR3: CASSQEDRNYNEQFF. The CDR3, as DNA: TGCGCCAGCAGCCAAGAAGACAGGAACTACAATGAGCAGTTCTTC.